The rows below give T cell receptor beta chains drawn from one sample of a study of blood T cells in healthy people across ages. TCRdb reprocessed the 5' RACE reads via MiXCR and lists one record per CDR3 protein. The sample holds about 290,000 distinct CDR3 sequences; roughly a quarter are singletons and the top ten take 25% to 30%. The sequenced sample consisted of blood. The receptors stem from a woman aged 70 to 79 in good health. CDR3s leave out the opening cysteine and the closing phenylalanine or tryptophan.

v_call	j_call	cdr3_aa
TRBV4-1	TRBJ2-5	ASSQDWERVETQY
TRBV7-9	TRBJ1-2	ASSGTDRVAYGYT
TRBV13	TRBJ2-7	ASNRVGEQY
TRBV6-1	TRBJ1-5	ASSLSGTASRGQPQH
TRBV6-6	TRBJ2-1	ASSYSQAVNEQF
TRBV15	TRBJ2-2	ATSKDIGRELF
TRBV3-1	-	ASSYPPRDEQF
TRBV11-2	TRBJ2-1	ASSLGRVDRGGRGYNEQF
TRBV18	TRBJ2-1	ASSPEWTAYNEQF
TRBV20-1	TRBJ1-1	SAKLGGFTNTEAF